This T cell receptor beta chain was identified during a study of cytomegalovirus exposure and HLA in healthy donors. On the study more broadly: A data release that came early held 75 million to 85 million unique TCRs from HLA-typed donors. Study conclusions and caveats: Later analysis identified 15,000 to 20,000 TCR beta sequences associated with HLA alleles, using a false discovery rate threshold of 0.05.

As for this clone: Antigen unknown. A clone one base away is much larger, so this may be a read error.

Researchers ran the PCR with 60 Vbeta and 13 Jbeta primers. Sequenced by immunoSEQ multiplex PCR; TCRdb stores in-frame clones only, minus some. The sample records around 200,000 clones, over 65% being singletons. Specimen: PBMCs. This TCR came from a woman in her sixties in good health and CMV-seropositive.

DNA for the CDR3: TGTGCCAGTCGGAGCTCTGGGGCCAACGTCCTGACTTTC. Protein product: CASRSSGANVLTF. The chain couples TRBV6-5 to TRBJ2-6; D is unclear. There are 13 residues in the CDR3. V shed 9 bases and J shed 0 bases, with 6 bases lying between them. CDR1 is MNHEY, CDR2 SVGAGI, per germline.